This T cell receptor (beta chain) was identified in a study of regulatory T cells in long-lasting Graves disease. Study-level background: Recently diagnosed Graves' patients had received antithyroid drugs for under 3 months.

Regarding time point: newly diagnosed GD, antithyroid drugs for less than 3 months. The authors made the TCR library using RNA they extracted from PBMCs. Library construction for TCR beta used iRepertoire HTBI primers and Arm-PCR of CDR3 regions. TCRdb re-derived calls from the multiplex PCR reads in MiXCR, one entry per CDR3 protein. The table shows 450,000 to 600,000 distinct CDR3 sequences, with about 16% occurring only once. In the case of this clonotype: This may be a read error: a much more frequent sequence differs by one nucleotide.

Trimming removed 2 bases at V and 2 bases at J, with 10 bases between. Germline CDR1 SGHAT, CDR2 FQNNGV. CDR3 size: 15 residues. The data were also submitted as part of a second study, on T cells in Graves' hyperthyroidism and ophthalmopathy. That work states: With the HTBI primer set, the TCR CDR3 went through a first round of RT-PCR. Ophthalmopathy onset followed model prediction by a median approximately seven months.

The TCR comes from a man aged 40-49 years with Graves disease. V is TRBV11-2 and J is TRBJ2-1, with TRBD2 as a possible D gene (5 bases). The material sequenced was peripheral blood mononuclear cells (PBMCs), taken at new diagnosis, from a patient treated with antithyroid drugs. The CDR3 nucleotides are TGTGCCAGCAGCTTATTGGGGAGCCCCTACAATGAGCAGTTCTTC. This codes for CASSLLGSPYNEQFF.